This T cell receptor beta chain was found in a study of blood T cell repertoires in COVID-19. The overall study: From T cells, B-cell-depleted T cells, or PBMCs came the material, which was cDNA or gDNA.

The V end lost 0 bases, the J end lost 4 bases, and 18 bases lay between the germline ends. CDR1 and CDR2 (germline): SGHDN, FVKESK. The length of the CDR3 is 17 residues. As originally analysed: Cell counts per sample came from amplifying reference gene primers. Sequenced by immunoSEQ multiplex PCR; TCRdb stores in-frame clones only, minus some. V and J calls and clone size are given by that table; D and trimming were obtained from the DNA. In the table there are just over 200,000 clones, under 90% of which are singletons. The material sequenced was peripheral blood. The chain recombines TRBV14 with TRBJ1-2; weak D call: TRBD1 (5 bases). This sequence was found in an elderly man with acute or convalescent COVID-19. CDR3 nucleotide sequence: TGTGCCAGCAGCCAAGACTCACTCTACGGGGGGATCTATGGCTACACCTTC. Translation: CASSQDSLYGGIYGYTF.